Below are 13 T cell receptor beta chains sequenced from a single sample in a study of cytomegalovirus exposure and HLA in healthy donors. The PCR ran on 60 Vbeta and 13 Jbeta primers. Measured with immunoSEQ multiplex PCR; TCRdb has only the in-frame clones, and not every one. The sample contains 73,000 or so clones, around four fifths of which appear only once. Source material: PBMCs. The receptors stem from a human donor in good health.

This chain joins TRBV28 and TRBJ2-5; possible D gene TRBD2, 5 bases. The J call is doubtful: the DNA matches TRBJ2-7 better. Germline V CDR1 and CDR2: MDHEN, SYDVKM. This CDR3 region has 14 residues. In nucleotides, the CDR3 is TGTGCCAGCAGTTTGACGCGGGTCTCCTACGAGCAGTACTTC. Its translation: CASSLTRVSYEQYF.

Turning to this clone: At one boundary the junction diverges from the germline segment, which might be a read error. As DNA, the CDR3 is TGTTCCAGCAGCCCTCTTAATAGCGGGGACTACGAGCAGTACTTC. Its translation is CSSSPLNSGDYEQYF. The chain carries TRBV7-9 and TRBJ2-7, with TRBD2 matching over 8 bases. Germline CDR1 is SEHNR and CDR2 is FQNEAQ (reference sequence). The CDR3 consists of 15 residues.

For the CDR3, the DNA is TGTGCCAGCAGCTTGGCGGGGGGTCCCGGGGAGCTGTTTTTT. Translating it yields CASSLAGGPGELFF. The chain uses TRBV5-4 and TRBJ2-2; 7 positions agree with TRBD2. The V and J ends lost 0 bases and 6 bases, in that order; junction bases with no gene match: 2. The CDR3 sequence is 14 residues long. Germline V gene sequence: CDR1 SGHNT, CDR2 YYREEE (reference sequence).

The V call is TRBV7-9, the J call TRBJ1-2; weak D call: TRBD1 (6 bases). This CDR3 has 14 amino acids. Trimming shortened V by 2 bases and J by 8 bases, and 15 bases separated the two germline ends. In germline, CDR1 is SEHNR, CDR2 FQNEAQ (reference sequence). The CDR3 sequence: CASSLTSGTTGYTF. CDR3 nucleotides: TGTGCCAGCAGCTTAACCTCCGGGACAACCGGCTACACCTTC.

A remark on this clone: Other DNA sequences of this sample code for an identical CDR3. The chain combines TRBV19 with TRBJ1-2, with D hard to call. V lost 5 bases and J lost 1, with 11 bases in between. CDR1 is LNHDA, CDR2 SQIVND, per germline (reference sequence). CDR3 size: 14 residues. The CDR3 here is CASSGSAGNYGYTF. The CDR3 coding sequence is TGTGCCAGTAGTGGGTCGGCGGGTAACTATGGCTACACCTTC.

This clone showed up just a few times. The rearrangement links TRBV6-1 to TRBJ2-1; D may be TRBD2 (5 bases). Germline values: CDR1 MNHNS, CDR2 SASEGT. Trimming removed 11 bases at V and 7 bases at J, with 21 bases between. The length of the CDR3 is 14 residues. This CDR3 is CAVRGDGSRNEQFF. CDR3 sequence (DNA): TGTGCCGTTCGGGGAGACGGTTCTCGGAATGAGCAGTTCTTC.

The rearrangement links TRBV18 to TRBJ1-3; D possibly corresponds to TRBD1 (6 bases). The CDR3 totals 15 residues. Germline CDR1 is KGHSH and CDR2 is LQKENI. Trimming took off 2 bases at V and 2 bases at J, with 10 bases between the two ends. This CDR3 reads CASSPSGGAGNTIYF. The CDR3 bases are TGTGCCAGCTCACCATCGGGGGGCGCTGGAAACACCATATATTTT.

This chain connects TRBV5-4 to TRBJ2-7; D is unclear. Per germline, CDR1 SGHNT and CDR2 YYREEE (reference sequence). V was pared by 0 bases and J by 0 bases, with 7 bases between. The CDR3 loop spans 14 amino acids. The CDR3 loop reads CASSLAVSSYEQYF. In nucleotides, the CDR3 is TGTGCCAGCAGCTTGGCCGTGAGCTCCTACGAGCAGTACTTC.

This chain links TRBV27 with TRBJ2-7; D perhaps matches TRBD1 (6 bases). Germline CDR1 reads MNHEY; CDR2 reads SMNVEV (reference sequence). V was shortened by 5 bases and J by 4 bases, with 21 bases between the two germline ends. The CDR3 contains 16 residues. CDR3 region: CASSLTLSTGRYEQYF. The CDR3 bases are TGTGCCAGCAGTCTTACCCTCTCGACAGGAAGGTACGAGCAGTACTTC.

The chain links TRBV9 to TRBJ2-3; a possible D gene is TRBD1 (5 bases). The CDR3 covers 15 residues. CDR1 is SGDLS and CDR2 is YYNGEE in the germline V gene. V was clipped by 0 bases and J by 4 bases, with 12 bases between them. CDR3 sequence reads: CASSVGNLGADTQYF. Here the CDR3 DNA reads TGTGCCAGCAGCGTAGGGAATTTAGGGGCAGATACGCAGTATTTT.

The rearrangement uses TRBV5-3 and TRBJ2-3; D uncertain. TRBV5-3 is treated as an ORF (open reading frame) with a function not yet certain. This CDR3 spans 13 amino acids. Trimming stripped 4 bases from V and 4 bases from J, with 10 bases between. DNA for the CDR3: TGTGCCAGAAGCCCTGAGGTTGCAGATACGCAGTATTTT. The encoded protein is CARSPEVADTQYF.

The chain recombines TRBV9 with TRBJ2-5, with D possibly TRBD1 on 6 matching bases. V lost 0 bases and J lost 1, with 10 bases in between. Germline values: CDR1 SGDLS, CDR2 YYNGEE. There are 15 residues in the CDR3. CDR3 nucleotide sequence: TGTGCCAGCAGCGTAGCAGGGGCAGTCCAAGAGACCCAGTACTTC. It codes for CASSVAGAVQETQYF.

This clone appeared a few times. This chain joins TRBV4-3 and TRBJ2-1; D is perhaps TRBD1 (5 bases). This CDR3 spans 16 amino acids. V lost 4 bases and J 4 bases, leaving 17 bases between the germline ends. Germline V lookup: CDR1 LGHNA, CDR2 YSLEER. The DNA of the CDR3 is TGCGCCAGCAGCCCCGCCTGGACACCGACTTACAATGAGCAGTTCTTC. Translating gives CASSPAWTPTYNEQFF.